These 26 T cell receptor beta chains share one sample of origin, sequenced in a study of T cell responses to AZD1222 COVID-19 vaccine. The data were produced by immunoSEQ multiplex PCR, yet TCRdb's version contains in-frame clones alone and is incomplete. The sample lists 160,000 or so clones; about nine tenths were seen once. This specimen consisted of peripheral blood, obtained on day 0 of AZD1222 vaccination. These receptors came from an adult in good health.

The chain recombines TRBV5-1 with TRBJ2-5; the D is unclear. CDR3 length: 13 residues. Germline assignment: CDR1 SGHRS and CDR2 YFSETQ. The V end lost 4 bases, the J end lost 2 bases, and 9 bases lay between the germline ends. CDR3 bases: TGCGCCAGCAGCCTGACACGGCAAGAGACCCAGTACTTC. Translation: CASSLTRQETQYF.

V gene TRBV5-1 combines with J gene TRBJ2-7, with D perhaps TRBD2 (5 bases). Trimming removed 3 bases at V and 3 bases at J, with 10 bases between. CDR3 length equals 13 residues. Germline V lookup: CDR1 SGHRS, CDR2 YFSETQ. The CDR3 loop is CASSSITSYEQYF. The DNA for the CDR3 is TGCGCCAGCAGCTCGATAACTAGCTACGAGCAGTACTTC.

A word on this clone: Other DNA sequences in this specimen translate into the identical CDR3. The chain couples TRBV12-3 or TRBV12-4 to TRBJ2-7; D remains ambiguous. This CDR3 has 12 amino acids. V lost 3 bases, J lost 3 bases, and 6 bases lay in between. The CDR3 DNA reads as TGTGCCAGCAGTTTTGGCGGCTACGAGCAGTACTTC. Translated, it gives CASSFGGYEQYF.

This sequence joins TRBV27 and TRBJ1-4; D gene ambiguous. V was shortened by 7 bases and J by 7 bases, with 13 bases between the two germline ends. CDR1 and CDR2 (germline): MNHEY, SMNVEV (reference sequence). The CDR3 covers 13 residues. CDR3 protein: CASTYRLGEKLFF. The CDR3 DNA is TGTGCCAGCACCTACCGCCTGGGTGAAAAACTGTTTTTT.

The V gene is TRBV27, the J gene TRBJ1-1; D is unclear. V gave up 4 bases and J gave up 7 bases, with 13 bases separating them. Germline CDR1 is MNHEY and CDR2 is SMNVEV (reference sequence). This CDR3 comprises 13 residues. This CDR3 is CASSSLGRDEAFF. CDR3 nucleotide sequence: TGTGCCAGCAGTTCCCTCGGGAGGGATGAAGCTTTCTTT.

This rearrangement joins TRBV2 to TRBJ1-2; 9 nucleotides agree with TRBD1. Germline V gene sequence: CDR1 SNHLY, CDR2 FYNNEI. There are 14 residues in the CDR3. The V segment lost 3 bases and the J segment 6 bases; nucleotides outside the gene matches: 5. The chain's CDR3 is CASSEWRQGDGYTF. DNA for the CDR3: TGTGCCAGCAGTGAGTGGCGACAGGGGGATGGCTACACCTTC. The full variable domain, its missing parts supplied by reference TRBV2 and TRBJ1-2, is EPEVTQTPSHQVTQMGQEVILRCVPISNHLYFYWYRQILGQKVEFLVSFYNNEISEKSEIFDDQFSVERPDGSNFTLKIRSTKLEDSAMYFCASSEWRQGDGYTFGSGTRLTVV.

This clone was seen once. The gene calls are TRBV6-6 and TRBJ1-2; D remains ambiguous. The CDR3 sequence is 14 residues long. V was trimmed by 0 bases and J by 4 bases, leaving 9 bases between them. In germline, CDR1 is MNHNY, CDR2 SVGAGI (reference sequence). The CDR3 DNA follows: TGTGCCAGCAGTTACTCCCGGTCGGTCTATGGCTACACCTTC. Residues: CASSYSRSVYGYTF.

The chain combines TRBV15 with TRBJ1-4; 7 bases fit TRBD1. Looked up from germline, CDR1 is LNHNV and CDR2 is YYDKDF (reference sequence). CDR3 length equals 15 residues. The V segment lost 4 bases and the J segment 0 bases; nucleotides outside the gene matches: 2. The CDR3 sequence is CATSMTGSTNEKLFF. In nucleotides, the CDR3 is TGTGCCACCAGCATGACAGGGTCAACTAATGAAAAACTGTTTTTT.

The J gene is TRBJ1-1, the V gene TRBV30; D is undetermined. The germline CDR1 and CDR2 sequences are GTSNPN and SVGIG (reference sequence). The CDR3 runs 13 residues. Trimming pared 0 bases from V and 0 bases from J, leaving 5 bases between. CDR3 nucleotides: TGTGCCTGGAGTGTAACCGTGAACACTGAAGCTTTCTTT. Its protein product is CAWSVTVNTEAFF.

This sequence joins TRBV27 and TRBJ1-4; 7 bases align to TRBD1. With V trimmed by 2 bases and J by 2 bases, 5 bases remained unmatched. The CDR3 sequence is 16 residues long. Germline CDR1 is MNHEY and CDR2 is SMNVEV (reference sequence). Written as DNA, the CDR3 is TGTGCCAGCAGTTTAGTTAAGGGGGCTACTAATGAAAAACTGTTTTTT. This gives the protein CASSLVKGATNEKLFF.

The chain carries TRBV3-1 (or the pseudogene TRBV3-2) and TRBJ1-5; D not resolved. Germline V lookup: CDR1 LGHDT, CDR2 YNNKEL (reference sequence). The CDR3 sequence is 12 residues long. V was cut by 2 bases and J by 6 bases, with 5 bases left in between. CDR3 sequence reads: CASSQSSQPQHF. The CDR3 bases are TGTGCCAGCAGCCAAAGTTCTCAGCCCCAGCATTTT.

V and J are TRBV25-1 and TRBJ2-1; 8 nucleotides match TRBD1. J gave up 5 bases and V 3 bases, and 6 bases lay outside the gene matches. This CDR3 is built from 15 residues. CDR1 and CDR2 from the germline V gene are MGHDK and SYGVNS. CDR3 in amino acids: CASSDPGQAHNEQFF. CDR3 sequence (DNA): TGTGCCAGCAGTGACCCGGGACAGGCCCACAATGAGCAGTTCTTC.

In DNA form, the CDR3 reads TGTGCCAGCAGCCCCCGGGAGGGAGAGACCCAGTACTTC. Amino acids: CASSPREGETQYF. The chain recombines TRBV7-2 with TRBJ2-5; TRBD2 matches at 8 bases. Germline values: CDR1 SGHTA, CDR2 FQGNSA. The CDR3 runs to 13 residues. The ends lost 5 bases at V and 4 bases at J; junction bases unmatched: 3.

The rearrangement links TRBV27 to TRBJ2-7; D gene ambiguous. V shed 5 bases and J shed 0 bases, with 17 bases lying between them. The CDR3 is 16 residues long. Germline assignment: CDR1 MNHEY and CDR2 SMNVEV (reference sequence). CDR3 residues: CASSPNLGLSSYEQYF. The CDR3 nucleotides are TGTGCCAGCAGTCCCAACCTGGGCCTAAGCTCCTACGAGCAGTACTTC.

The chain carries TRBV7-3 and TRBJ1-2; D unclear. This CDR3 is 12 amino acids long. Trimming removed 3 bases from V and 1 base from J, with 3 bases in between. CDR1 and CDR2 (germline): SGHTA, FQGTGA. The chain's CDR3 is CASSFSNYGYTF. CDR3 DNA: TGTGCCAGCAGCTTCAGTAACTATGGCTACACCTTC.

V gene TRBV5-1 combines with J gene TRBJ1-6, with D possibly being TRBD1 (6 bases). CDR1 is SGHRS and CDR2 is YFSETQ in the germline V gene. Trimming pared 6 bases from V and 10 bases from J, leaving 14 bases between. The CDR3 length is 13 residues. The CDR3 spells CASTGGQGSPLHF. In nucleotides, the CDR3 is TGCGCCAGCACTGGGGGGCAGGGATCACCCCTCCACTTT. The variable domain in full, completed from reference TRBV5-1 and TRBJ1-6, reads KAGVTQTPRYLIKTRGQQVTLSCSPISGHRSVSWYQQTPGQGLQFLFEYFSETQRNKGNFPGRFSGRQFSNSRSEMNVSTLELGDSALYLCASTGGQGSPLHFGNGTRLTVT.

The genes are TRBV5-1 and TRBJ1-6, with 9 bases matching TRBD1. This CDR3 contains 16 residues. V lost 0 bases to trimming and J lost 7 bases; unmatched junction nucleotides: 5. Germline values: CDR1 SGHRS, CDR2 YFSETQ. The CDR3 region has the DNA TGCGCCAGCAGCTTGGGGACAGGGGATCTCAATTCACCCCTCCACTTT. Translating gives CASSLGTGDLNSPLHF.

This rearrangement joins TRBV28 to TRBJ1-2; 7 nucleotides match TRBD1. J gave up 8 bases and V 6 bases, and 9 bases lay outside the gene matches. The CDR3 consists of 13 residues. Looked up from germline, CDR1 is MDHEN and CDR2 is SYDVKM. The CDR3: CASSRTQGGGYTF. The CDR3 DNA is TGTGCCAGCAGCCGAACTCAAGGGGGCGGCTACACCTTC.

V gene TRBV18 combines with J gene TRBJ1-3; weak D call: TRBD1 (6 bases). The CDR3 covers 14 residues. The V and J ends lost 3 bases and 4 bases respectively, with 10 bases between them. CDR1 is KGHSH and CDR2 is LQKENI in the germline V gene. The CDR3 nucleotides are TGTGCCAGCTCACCCACCAGGGGCGGAAACACCATATATTTT. Protein sequence: CASSPTRGGNTIYF.

CDR3 nucleotides: TGCGCCAGCAGCCAAGAAGTCCCTTCACCCCTCCACTTT. Its protein is CASSQEVPSPLHF. The chain has TRBV4-3 and TRBJ1-6; D remains unclear. The CDR3 spans 13 residues. The germline V gene has CDR1 LGHNA and CDR2 YSLEER. The V and J ends lost 0 bases and 9 bases respectively, with 6 bases between them.

CDR3 nucleotide sequence: TGTGCCAGCACCTTCGGGAAAGACAGTTATAGCAATCAGCCCCAGCATTTT. The encoded protein is CASTFGKDSYSNQPQHF. The J gene is TRBJ1-5, the V gene TRBV28; TRBD1 is a possible D gene (5 bases). The V and J ends lost 7 bases and 0 bases respectively, with 19 bases between them. CDR3 length equals 17 residues. Germline CDR1 is MDHEN and CDR2 is SYDVKM.

Remarks on this clone: Other DNA sequences in this sample translate to the same CDR3. The chain recombines TRBV6-2 or TRBV6-3 with TRBJ2-5; D tentatively reads TRBD1 or TRBD2 (5 bases each). Per germline, CDR1 MNHEY and CDR2 SVGEGT. Trimming took off 2 bases at V and 4 bases at J, with 8 bases between the two ends. This CDR3 contains 13 residues. The CDR3 region has the DNA TGTGCCAGCAGTTACCGGGACGGAGAGACCCAGTACTTC. Translated: CASSYRDGETQYF.

This rearrangement joins TRBV4-3 to TRBJ2-2, with 12 bases identical to TRBD2. The length of the CDR3 is 18 residues. Germline CDR1 LGHNA, CDR2 YSLEER. Trimming cost V 2 bases and J 0 bases; bases outside gene matches: 4. The CDR3 sequence: CASSQLAGGPANTGELFF. The CDR3 DNA reads TGCGCCAGCAGCCAACTAGCGGGGGGGCCAGCGAACACCGGGGAGCTGTTTTTT.

The J gene is TRBJ1-1, the V gene TRBV15, with 7 nucleotides matching TRBD1. Germline V gene lookup returns CDR1 LNHNV and CDR2 YYDKDF (reference sequence). V was clipped by 5 bases and J by 5 bases; unmatched bases: 5. The CDR3 totals 13 residues. CDR3 loop: CATSSGTATEAFF. CDR3 DNA sequence: TGTGCCACCAGCTCCGGGACAGCGACTGAAGCTTTCTTT.

The sample holds a few counts of this clone. This chain uses TRBV11-2 with TRBJ1-4, with a possible D match to TRBD1 (6 bases). The CDR3 loop spans 13 amino acids. V was trimmed by 6 bases and J by 3 bases, leaving 8 bases between them. The V gene's germline CDR1 is SGHAT and CDR2 FQNNGV. The CDR3 nucleotides read TGTGCCAGCAGTAGGACAGCTAATGAAAAACTGTTTTTT. It yields the protein CASSRTANEKLFF.

This clone was counted a few times. V gene TRBV29-1 combines with J gene TRBJ1-2; 8 bases match TRBD1. With 5 bases clipped from V and 8 bases from J, the junction kept 10 bases outside the gene matches. This CDR3 region has 13 residues. CDR1 is SQVTM and CDR2 is ANQGSEA in the germline V gene. The CDR3 reads CSVRFSGGKGYTF. In DNA form, the CDR3 reads TGCAGCGTTCGGTTTTCAGGGGGCAAAGGCTACACCTTC.